The rows below give T cell receptor beta chains drawn from one sample of a study of blood T cell repertoires in COVID-19. Produced via immunoSEQ multiplex PCR; TCRdb's table is partial and in-frame only. The table includes some 90,000 clones, nearly 90% detected once. The sequencing sample was made of peripheral blood. The receptors stem from an elderly woman with active or convalescent COVID-19. CDR3s leave out the opening cysteine and the closing phenylalanine or tryptophan.

J gene,V gene,CDR3 protein
TRBJ1-5,TRBV6-1,ASSEALPGGGQPQH
TRBJ1-2,TRBV9,ASSQGGQRTGGYGYT
TRBJ1-2,TRBV3-1/TRBV3-2,ATRRGLDYGYT
TRBJ1-5,TRBV5-6,ASSRDSSNQPQH
TRBJ1-5,TRBV7-9,ASSLASGKGPQH
TRBJ2-1,TRBV27,ASSLRSGNDEQF
TRBJ1-4,TRBV19,ASGTATNEKLF
TRBJ2-5,TRBV7-2,ASSRGGVETQY
TRBJ2-1,TRBV19,ASTTTGADYNEQF
TRBJ2-2,TRBV27,ASSLIAGHTGELF
TRBJ1-1,TRBV6-5,ASSYRDRPLTEAF
TRBJ2-2,TRBV7-2,ASSLEGQARTGELF
TRBJ2-1,TRBV7-6,ASSLARYPYNEQF